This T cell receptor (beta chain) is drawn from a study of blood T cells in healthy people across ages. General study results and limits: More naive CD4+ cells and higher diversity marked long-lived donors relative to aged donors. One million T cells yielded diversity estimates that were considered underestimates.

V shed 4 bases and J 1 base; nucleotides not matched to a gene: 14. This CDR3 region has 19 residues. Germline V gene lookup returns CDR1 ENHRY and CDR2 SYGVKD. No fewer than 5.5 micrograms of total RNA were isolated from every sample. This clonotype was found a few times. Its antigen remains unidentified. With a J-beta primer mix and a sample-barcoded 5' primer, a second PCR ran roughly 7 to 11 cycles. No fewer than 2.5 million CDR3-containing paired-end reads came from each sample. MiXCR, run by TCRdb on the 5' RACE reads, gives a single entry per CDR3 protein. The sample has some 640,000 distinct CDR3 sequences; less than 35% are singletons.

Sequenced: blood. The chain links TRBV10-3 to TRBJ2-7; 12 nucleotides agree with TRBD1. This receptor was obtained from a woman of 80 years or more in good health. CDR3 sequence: CAISGNRKGQGAISYEQYF. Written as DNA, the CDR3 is TGTGCCATCAGTGGTAATCGAAAGGGACAGGGGGCAATTTCCTACGAGCAGTACTTC.